This T cell receptor beta chain is from a study of somatic mutations in cytotoxic T cells in rheumatoid arthritis. Overall study: Blood from the patient (almost 31 ml EDTA) was drawn right after diagnosis, pretreatment.

Germline values: CDR1 SGHVS, CDR2 FQNEAQ. The ends lost 5 bases at V and 0 bases at J; junction bases unmatched: 17. CDR3 length: 19 amino acids. Clones were sequenced by immunoSEQ multiplex PCR, and TCRdb holds only the in-frame ones, with some missing. The sample shows about 7,000 clones, about 80% of them seen only once. After CD4+ and CD8+ cells were isolated by positive magnetic bead selection, their purity was checked by flow cytometry. Details on this clone: Its antigen is still unknown.

Study-level results: Antigen specificity of the expanded CD8+ clones was not determined. Compared with age-matched healthy controls, rheumatoid arthritis patients did not differ significantly in CD8+ T-cell clonality.

The clonotype originates from an adult with rheumatoid arthritis. The chain recombines TRBV7-8 with TRBJ1-2, with 8 bases lining up with TRBD1. Source material: CD8+ T cells sorted from blood. In DNA form, the CDR3 reads TGTGCCAGCAGCATATTCCCAGGGGGCGAAATTCTCTCTAACTATGGCTACACCTTC. Amino acid sequence: CASSIFPGGEILSNYGYTF.